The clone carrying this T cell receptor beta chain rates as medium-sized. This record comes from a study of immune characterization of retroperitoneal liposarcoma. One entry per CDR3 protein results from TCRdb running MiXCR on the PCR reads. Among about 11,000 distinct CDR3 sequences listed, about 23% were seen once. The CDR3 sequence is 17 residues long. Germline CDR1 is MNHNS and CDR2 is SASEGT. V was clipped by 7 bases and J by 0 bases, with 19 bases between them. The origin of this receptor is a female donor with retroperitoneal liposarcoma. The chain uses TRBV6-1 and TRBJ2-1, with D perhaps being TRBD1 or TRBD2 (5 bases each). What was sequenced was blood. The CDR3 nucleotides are TGTGCCAGCACCTATCGGGGCGGTCCTAGCTCCTACAATGAGCAGTTCTTC. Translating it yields CASTYRGGPSSYNEQFF.